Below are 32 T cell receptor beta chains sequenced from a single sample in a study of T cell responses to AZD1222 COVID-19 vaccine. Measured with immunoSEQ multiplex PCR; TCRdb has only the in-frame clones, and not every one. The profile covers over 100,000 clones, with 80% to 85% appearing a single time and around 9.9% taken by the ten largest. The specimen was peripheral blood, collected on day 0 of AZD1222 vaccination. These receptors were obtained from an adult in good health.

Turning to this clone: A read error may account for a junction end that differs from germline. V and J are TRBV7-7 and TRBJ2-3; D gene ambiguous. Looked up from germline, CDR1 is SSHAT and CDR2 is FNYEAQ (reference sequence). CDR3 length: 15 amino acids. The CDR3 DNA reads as TGTGCTAGCAGCTTGAACCCGGCTAGCACAGATACGCAGTATTTT. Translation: CASSLNPASTDTQYF.

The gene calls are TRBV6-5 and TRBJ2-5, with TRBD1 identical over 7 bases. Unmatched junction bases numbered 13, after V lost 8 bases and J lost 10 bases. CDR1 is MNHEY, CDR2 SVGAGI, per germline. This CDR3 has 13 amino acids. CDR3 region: CASHSQGSSIQYF. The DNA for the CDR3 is TGTGCCAGCCACTCACAGGGGTCTTCGATCCAGTACTTC.

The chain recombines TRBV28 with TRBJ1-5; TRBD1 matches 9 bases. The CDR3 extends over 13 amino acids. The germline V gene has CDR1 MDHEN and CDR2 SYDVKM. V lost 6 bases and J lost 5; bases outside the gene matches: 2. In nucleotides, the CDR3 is TGTGCCAGCAGGACAGGGGGTCATCAGCCCCAGCATTTT. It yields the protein CASRTGGHQPQHF. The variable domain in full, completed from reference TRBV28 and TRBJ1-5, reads DVKVTQSSRYLVKRTGEKVFLECVQDMDHENMFWYRQDPGLGLRLIYFSYDVKMKEKGDIPEGYSVSREKKERFSLILESASTNQTSMYLCASRTGGHQPQHFGDGTRLSIL.

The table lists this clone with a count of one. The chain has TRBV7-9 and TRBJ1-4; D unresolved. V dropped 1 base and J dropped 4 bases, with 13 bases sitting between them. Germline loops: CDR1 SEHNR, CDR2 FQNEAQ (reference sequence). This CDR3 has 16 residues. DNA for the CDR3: TGTGCCAGCAGCTTAGATTTGAGCCCGGGTAATGAAAAACTGTTTTTT. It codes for CASSLDLSPGNEKLFF. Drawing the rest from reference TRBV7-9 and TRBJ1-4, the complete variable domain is DTGVSQNPRHKITKRGQNVTFRCDPISEHNRLYWYRQTLGQGPEFLTYFQNEAQLEKSRLLSDRFSAERPKGSFSTLEIQRTEQGDSAMYLCASSLDLSPGNEKLFFGSGTQLSVL.

The CDR3 nucleotides are TGTGCCAGCAGCTTCGGGACAGGGGTCATCTACAATGAGCAGTTCTTC. Encoded protein: CASSFGTGVIYNEQFF. The genes are TRBV11-2 and TRBJ2-1; 10 nucleotides line up with TRBD1. The CDR3 is 16 residues long. The J segment lost 3 bases and the V segment lost 3 bases, leaving 5 bases of the junction unmatched. Per germline, CDR1 SGHAT and CDR2 FQNNGV.

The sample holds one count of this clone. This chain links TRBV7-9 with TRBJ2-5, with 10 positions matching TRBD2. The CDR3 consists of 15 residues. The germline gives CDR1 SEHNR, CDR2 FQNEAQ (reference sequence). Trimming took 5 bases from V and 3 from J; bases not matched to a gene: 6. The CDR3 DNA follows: TGTGCCAGCAGCCGAACGGGACTAGCGAAAGAGACCCAGTACTTC. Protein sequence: CASSRTGLAKETQYF.

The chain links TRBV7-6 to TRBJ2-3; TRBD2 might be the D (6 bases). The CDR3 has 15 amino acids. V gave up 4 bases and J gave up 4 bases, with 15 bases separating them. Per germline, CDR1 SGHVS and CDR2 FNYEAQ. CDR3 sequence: CASSSFAGLSDTQYF. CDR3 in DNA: TGTGCCAGCAGCTCTTTTGCGGGGCTATCAGATACGCAGTATTTT.

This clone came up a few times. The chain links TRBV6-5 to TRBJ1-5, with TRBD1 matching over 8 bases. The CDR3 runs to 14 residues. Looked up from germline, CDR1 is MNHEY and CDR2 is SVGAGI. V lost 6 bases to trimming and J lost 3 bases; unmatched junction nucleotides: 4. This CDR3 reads CASRTGVNNQPQHF. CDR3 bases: TGTGCCAGCAGGACAGGGGTAAACAATCAGCCCCAGCATTTT.

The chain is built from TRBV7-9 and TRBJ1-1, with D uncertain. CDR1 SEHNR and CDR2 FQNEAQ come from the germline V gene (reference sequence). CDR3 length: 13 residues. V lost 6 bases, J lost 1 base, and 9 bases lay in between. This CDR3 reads CASSVQWNTEAFF. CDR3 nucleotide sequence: TGTGCCAGCAGTGTTCAGTGGAACACTGAAGCTTTCTTT. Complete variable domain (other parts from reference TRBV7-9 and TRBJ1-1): DTGVSQNPRHKITKRGQNVTFRCDPISEHNRLYWYRQTLGQGPEFLTYFQNEAQLEKSRLLSDRFSAERPKGSFSTLEIQRTEQGDSAMYLCASSVQWNTEAFFGQGTRLTVV.

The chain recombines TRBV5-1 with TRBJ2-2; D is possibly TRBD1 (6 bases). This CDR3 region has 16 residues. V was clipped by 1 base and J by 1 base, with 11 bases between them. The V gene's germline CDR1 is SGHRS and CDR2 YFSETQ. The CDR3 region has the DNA TGCGCCAGCAGCTTGCAGGGGCTCGTGAACACCGGGGAGCTGTTTTTT. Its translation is CASSLQGLVNTGELFF. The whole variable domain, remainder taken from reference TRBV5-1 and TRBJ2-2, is KAGVTQTPRYLIKTRGQQVTLSCSPISGHRSVSWYQQTPGQGLQFLFEYFSETQRNKGNFPGRFSGRQFSNSRSEMNVSTLELGDSALYLCASSLQGLVNTGELFFGEGSRLTVL.

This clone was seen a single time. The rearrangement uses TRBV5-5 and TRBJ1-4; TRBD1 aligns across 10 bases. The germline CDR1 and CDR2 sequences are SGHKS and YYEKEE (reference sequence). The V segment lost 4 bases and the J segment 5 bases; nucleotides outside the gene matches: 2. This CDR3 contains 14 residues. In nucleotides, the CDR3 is TGTGCCAGCAGCCTGGGACAGGGGAATGAAAAACTGTTTTTT. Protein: CASSLGQGNEKLFF.

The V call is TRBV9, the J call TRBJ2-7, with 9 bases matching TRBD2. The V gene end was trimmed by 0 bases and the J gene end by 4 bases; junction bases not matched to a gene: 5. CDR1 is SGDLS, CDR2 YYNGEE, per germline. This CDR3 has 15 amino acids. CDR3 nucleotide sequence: TGTGCCAGCAGCGTAGGGGCGGGAGGGTTTTACGAGCAGTACTTC. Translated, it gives CASSVGAGGFYEQYF.

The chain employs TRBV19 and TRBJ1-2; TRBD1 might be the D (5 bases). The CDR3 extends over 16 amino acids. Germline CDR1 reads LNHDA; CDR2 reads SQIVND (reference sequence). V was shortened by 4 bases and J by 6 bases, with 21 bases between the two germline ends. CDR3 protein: CASSTRDSSNLHGYTF. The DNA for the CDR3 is TGTGCCAGTAGTACCCGGGACTCATCAAACCTACATGGCTACACCTTC.

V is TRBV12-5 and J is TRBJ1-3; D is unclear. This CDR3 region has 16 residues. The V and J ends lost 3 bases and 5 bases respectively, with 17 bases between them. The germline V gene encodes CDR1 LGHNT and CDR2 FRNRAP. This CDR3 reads CASGLMGSSGRNTIYF. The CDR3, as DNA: TGTGCTAGTGGTTTAATGGGTAGCTCTGGACGAAACACCATATATTTT.

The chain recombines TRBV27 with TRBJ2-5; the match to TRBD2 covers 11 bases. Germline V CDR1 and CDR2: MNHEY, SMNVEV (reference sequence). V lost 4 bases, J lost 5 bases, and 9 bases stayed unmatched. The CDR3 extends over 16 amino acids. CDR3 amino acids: CASSSGTSGAGETQYF. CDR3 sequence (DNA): TGTGCCAGCAGTTCCGGGACTAGCGGAGCGGGGGAGACCCAGTACTTC.

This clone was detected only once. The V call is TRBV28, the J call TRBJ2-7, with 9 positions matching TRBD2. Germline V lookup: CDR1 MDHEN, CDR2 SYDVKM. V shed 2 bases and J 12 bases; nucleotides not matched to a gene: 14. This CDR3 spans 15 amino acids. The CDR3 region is CASSLSSLPSGKSYF. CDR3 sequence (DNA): TGTGCCAGCAGTTTAAGTTCACTTCCTAGCGGGAAGTCGTACTTC.

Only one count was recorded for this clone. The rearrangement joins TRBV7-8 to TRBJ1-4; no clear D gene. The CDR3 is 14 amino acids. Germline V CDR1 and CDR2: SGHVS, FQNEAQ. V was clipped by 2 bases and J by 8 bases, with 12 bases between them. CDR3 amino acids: CASSLMWLREKLFF. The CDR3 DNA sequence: TGTGCCAGCAGCTTAATGTGGCTGCGGGAAAAACTGTTTTTT.

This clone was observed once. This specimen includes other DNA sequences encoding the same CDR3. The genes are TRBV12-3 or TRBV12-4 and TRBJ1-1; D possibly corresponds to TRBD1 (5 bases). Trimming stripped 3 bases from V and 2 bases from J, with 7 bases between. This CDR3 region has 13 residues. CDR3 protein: CASSLQGNTEAFF. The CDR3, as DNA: TGTGCCAGCAGTTTGCAGGGAAACACTGAAGCTTTCTTT.

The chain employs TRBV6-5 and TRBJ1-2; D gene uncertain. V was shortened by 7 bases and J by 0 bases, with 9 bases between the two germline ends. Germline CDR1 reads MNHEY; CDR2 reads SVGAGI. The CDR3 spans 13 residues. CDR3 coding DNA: TGTGCCAGCACCACCGGACCTAACTATGGCTACACCTTC. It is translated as CASTTGPNYGYTF.

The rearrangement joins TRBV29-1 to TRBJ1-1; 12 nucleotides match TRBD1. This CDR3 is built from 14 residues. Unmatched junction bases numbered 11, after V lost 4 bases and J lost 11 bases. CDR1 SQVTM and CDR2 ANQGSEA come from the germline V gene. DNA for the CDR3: TGCAGCGTTGCCTCCGGGACAGGGGGCGCGCGGGCTTTCTTT. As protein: CSVASGTGGARAFF.

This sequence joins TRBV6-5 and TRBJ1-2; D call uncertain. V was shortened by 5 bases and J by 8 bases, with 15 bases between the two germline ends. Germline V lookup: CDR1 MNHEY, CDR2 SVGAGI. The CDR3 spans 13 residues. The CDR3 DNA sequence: TGTGCCAGCAGTCCTCGGCCAGGAGGGGGCTACACCTTC. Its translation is CASSPRPGGGYTF.

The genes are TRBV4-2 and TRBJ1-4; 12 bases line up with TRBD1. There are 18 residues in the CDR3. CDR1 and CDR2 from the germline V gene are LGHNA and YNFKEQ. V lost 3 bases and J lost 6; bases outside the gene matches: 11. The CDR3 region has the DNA TGTGCCAGCAGCCACCGGGGACAGGGGGCTGATGGTGATGAAAAACTGTTTTTT. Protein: CASSHRGQGADGDEKLFF.

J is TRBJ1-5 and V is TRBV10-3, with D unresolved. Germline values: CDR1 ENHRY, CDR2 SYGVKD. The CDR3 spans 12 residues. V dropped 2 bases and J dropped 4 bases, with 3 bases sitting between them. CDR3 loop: CAISEQNQPQHF. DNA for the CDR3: TGTGCCATCAGTGAGCAGAATCAGCCCCAGCATTTT.

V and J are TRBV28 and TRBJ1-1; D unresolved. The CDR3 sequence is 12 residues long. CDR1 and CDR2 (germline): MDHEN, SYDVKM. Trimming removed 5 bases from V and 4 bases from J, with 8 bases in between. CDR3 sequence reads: CASSPPITEAFF. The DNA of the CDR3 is TGTGCCAGCAGTCCACCGATCACTGAAGCTTTCTTT.

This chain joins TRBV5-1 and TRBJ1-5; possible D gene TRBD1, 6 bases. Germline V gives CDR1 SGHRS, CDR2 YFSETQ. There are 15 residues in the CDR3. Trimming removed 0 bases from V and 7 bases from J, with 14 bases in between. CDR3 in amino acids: CASSLVGSQGQPQHF. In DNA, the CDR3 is TGCGCCAGCAGCTTGGTCGGATCCCAGGGGCAGCCCCAGCATTTT.

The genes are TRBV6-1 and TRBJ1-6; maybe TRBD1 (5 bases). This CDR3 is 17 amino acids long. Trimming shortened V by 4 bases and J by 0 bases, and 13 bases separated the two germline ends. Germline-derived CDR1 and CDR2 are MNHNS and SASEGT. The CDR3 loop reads CASSAPGDSSYNSPLHF. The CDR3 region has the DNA TGTGCCAGCAGTGCCCCAGGCGACAGCTCCTATAATTCACCCCTCCACTTT.

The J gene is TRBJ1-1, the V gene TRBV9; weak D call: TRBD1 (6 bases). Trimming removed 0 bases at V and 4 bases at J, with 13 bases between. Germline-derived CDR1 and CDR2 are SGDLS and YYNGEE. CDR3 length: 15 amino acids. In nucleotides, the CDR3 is TGTGCCAGCAGCGTAGTCCCGGGGGCCAGCACTGAAGCTTTCTTT. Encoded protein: CASSVVPGASTEAFF. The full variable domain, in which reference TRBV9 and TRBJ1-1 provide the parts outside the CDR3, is DSGVTQTPKHLITATGQRVTLRCSPRSGDLSVYWYQQSLDQGLQFLIQYYNGEERAKGNILERFSAQQFPDLHSELNLSSLELGDSALYFCASSVVPGASTEAFFGQGTRLTVV.

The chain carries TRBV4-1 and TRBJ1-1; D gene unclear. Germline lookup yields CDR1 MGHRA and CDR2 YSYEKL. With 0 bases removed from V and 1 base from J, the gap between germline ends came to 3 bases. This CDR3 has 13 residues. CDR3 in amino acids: CASSQERNTEAFF. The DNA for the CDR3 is TGCGCCAGCAGCCAAGAGCGGAACACTGAAGCTTTCTTT.

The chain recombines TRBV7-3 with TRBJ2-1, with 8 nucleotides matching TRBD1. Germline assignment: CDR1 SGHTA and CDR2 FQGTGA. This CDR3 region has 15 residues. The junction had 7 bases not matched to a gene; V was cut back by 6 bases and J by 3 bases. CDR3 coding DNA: TGTGCCAGCAGAGATGGACAGGGTTTCTACAATGAGCAGTTCTTC. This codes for CASRDGQGFYNEQFF.

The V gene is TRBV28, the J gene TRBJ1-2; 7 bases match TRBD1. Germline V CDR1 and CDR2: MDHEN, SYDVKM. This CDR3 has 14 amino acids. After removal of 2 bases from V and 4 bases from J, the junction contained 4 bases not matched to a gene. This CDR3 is CASSLKGAGYGYTF. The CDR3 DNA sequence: TGTGCCAGCAGTTTAAAGGGGGCTGGCTATGGCTACACCTTC.

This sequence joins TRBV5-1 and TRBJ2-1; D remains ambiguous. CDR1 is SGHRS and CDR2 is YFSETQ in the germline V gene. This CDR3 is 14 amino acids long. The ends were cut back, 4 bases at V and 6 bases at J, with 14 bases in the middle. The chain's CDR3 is CASSRSSGRNEQFF. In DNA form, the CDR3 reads TGCGCCAGCAGCCGGTCTTCTGGACGCAATGAGCAGTTCTTC.

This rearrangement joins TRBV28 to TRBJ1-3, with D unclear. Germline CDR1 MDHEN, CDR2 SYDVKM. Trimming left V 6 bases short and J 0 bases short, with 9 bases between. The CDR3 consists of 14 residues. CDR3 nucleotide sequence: TGTGCCAGCAGGTTCAGCCTCTCTGGAAACACCATATATTTT. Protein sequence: CASRFSLSGNTIYF.